This T cell receptor beta chain was captured by sequencing in a study of OX40 agonist ivuxolimab in advanced cancers. The study in broad terms: The costimulatory receptor OX40 (CD134) was targeted by ivuxolimab, a fully human IgG2 agonistic monoclonal antibody. Intravenous ivuxolimab was administered to patients every 2 weeks at six dose levels: 0.01, 0.1, 0.3, 1.5, 3 and 10 mg/kg. Partial responses occurred in three dose-escalation patients, of whom one had hepatocellular carcinoma and two had cutaneous melanoma. Prior anti-PD-1, anti-PD-L1 or anti-CTLA-4 therapy was permitted, and about two fifths of dose-escalation patients had received checkpoint inhibitors. The paper reports the monotherapy dose-escalation portion (N of about 50 patients) of the phase I ivuxolimab trial. Among the 50 to 55 dose-escalation patients, roughly 20 had hepatocellular carcinoma, about 15 melanoma, 9 renal cell carcinoma and 9 head and neck cancer. Peripheral TCRbeta sequencing was intended to test whether TCR sequence diversity was altered and clonal T-cell expansion was caused by ivuxolimab. The dose-escalation cohort was 80% to 90% male with a mean age of about 58 years, ranging from about 20 to 80. Points the paper makes about the study in general: Low levels of normalized T-cell clonal expansion were also seen in some nonresponding patients. At doses of 0.1 to 3.0 mg/kg, clonal expansion of both CD4+ and CD8+ T cells in blood was seen between baseline and week 6. On average, CD8+ T cells showed more expanded clones than CD4+ T cells after ivuxolimab. Which antigens the clonally expanded peripheral T cells were specific for was not determined. Partial responders in the 0.1-3.0 mg/kg groups had among the lowest normalized peripheral clonal expansion, especially among CD8+ T cells.

The trial excluded patients who had a history of autoimmune disease or were on systemic immunosuppression. In every dose cohort, peripheral blood was drawn for TCR sequencing at baseline, cycle 4 day 1, and cycle 7 day 1. Samples came from an open-label, multicenter, first-in-human phase I dose-escalation trial of ivuxolimab. The trial enrolled adults with locally advanced or metastatic head and neck squamous cell, hepatocellular, melanoma or renal cell carcinoma. Before TCR sequencing, CD4+ and CD8+ T cells were separately sorted from peripheral blood. Genomic DNA was isolated from the sorted cells so that the TCRbeta CDR3 region could be sequenced. TCRbeta CDR3 regions were sequenced using the immunoSEQ Assay. TCRdb limited this immuneACCESS table to in-frame rearrangements with V and J called. A share of clones is missing; checked studies link under half to unresolved V genes, and the rest is unexplained. The sample yields around 77,000 clones; over 80% were counted once. Together, the top ten hold roughly 6% of the sample.

This clone has just one count. The antigen this receptor binds is unknown. No quality values exist for individual bases; no much larger clone is one base distant. Taken from cysteine to phenylalanine, the CDR3 has 13 residues. Only the CDR3 DNA stays, 39 bases, in frame from base 1. The germline V gene (reference sequence) provides CDR1 MNHEY and CDR2 SMNVEV. Trimming at the junction amounts to 0 bases on V and 5 bases on J, and the germline ends lie 7 bases apart. The receptor chain draws on TRBV27 and TRBJ2-5; the D gene is not confidently resolved. This TCR derives from an adult with an advanced solid tumor such as melanoma, head and neck, liver or kidney cancer. Sequenced here: CD4+ or CD8+ T cells sorted from blood, sampled in a trial of the OX40 agonist ivuxolimab. The DNA is TGTGCCAGCAGTTTATCCTTCCAGGAGACCCAGTACTTC. It translates to CASSLSFQETQYF.